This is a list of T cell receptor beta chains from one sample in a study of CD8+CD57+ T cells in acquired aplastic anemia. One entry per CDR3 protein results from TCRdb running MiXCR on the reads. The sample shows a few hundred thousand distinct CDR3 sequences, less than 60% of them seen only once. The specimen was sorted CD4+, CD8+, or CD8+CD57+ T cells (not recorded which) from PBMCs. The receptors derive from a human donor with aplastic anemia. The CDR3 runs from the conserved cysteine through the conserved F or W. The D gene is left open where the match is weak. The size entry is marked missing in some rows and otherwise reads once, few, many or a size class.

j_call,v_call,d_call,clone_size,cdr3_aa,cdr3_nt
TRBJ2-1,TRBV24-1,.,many,CATSDPGLNEQFF,TGTGCCACCAGTGATCCGGGCCTCAATGAGCAGTTCTTC
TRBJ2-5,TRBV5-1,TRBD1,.,CASSLVDRGRGETQYF,TGCGCCAGCAGCTTGGTAGACAGGGGGCGCGGAGAGACCCAGTACTTC
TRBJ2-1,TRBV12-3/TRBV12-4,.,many,CASSFREFNEQFF,TGTGCCAGCAGTTTCAGGGAATTTAATGAGCAGTTCTTC
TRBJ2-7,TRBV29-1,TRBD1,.,CSVEGTGERRYEQYF,TGCAGCGTTGAAGGCACAGGGGAGAGACGGTACGAGCAGTACTTC
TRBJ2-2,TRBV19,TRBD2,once,CASSIRTSGRTGELFF,TGTGCCAGTAGTATCAGGACTAGCGGGAGAACCGGGGAGCTGTTTTTT
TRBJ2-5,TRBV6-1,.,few,CASSEGGSTGETQYF,TGTGCCAGCAGTGAAGGGGGAAGCACGGGAGAGACCCAGTACTTC
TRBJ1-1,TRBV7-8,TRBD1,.,CASSSTGTAQNTEAFF,TGTGCCAGCAGCTCGACTGGGACAGCTCAGAACACTGAAGCTTTCTTT
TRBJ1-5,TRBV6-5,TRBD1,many,CASSRHGQANQPQHF,TGTGCCAGCAGCCGCCACGGACAGGCTAATCAGCCCCAGCATTTT
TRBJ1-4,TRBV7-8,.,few,CASIVHSEKLFF,TGTGCCAGCATCGTTCATAGTGAAAAACTGTTTTTT
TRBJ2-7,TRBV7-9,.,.,CASSMGGGATVSEQYF,TGTGCCAGCAGCATGGGGGGGGGGGCAACGGTGAGCGAGCAGTACTTC
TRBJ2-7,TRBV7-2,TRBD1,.,CASSLAPGTEAYEQYF,TGTGCCAGCAGCTTAGCTCCCGGGACAGAGGCCTACGAGCAGTACTTC
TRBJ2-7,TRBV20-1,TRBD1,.,CSAQAVDRGAYEQYF,TGCAGTGCGCAAGCCGTGGACAGGGGGGCCTACGAGCAGTACTTC
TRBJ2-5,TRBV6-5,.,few,CASSPRQKQETQYF,TGTGCCAGCAGCCCCCGACAGAAGCAAGAGACCCAGTACTTC
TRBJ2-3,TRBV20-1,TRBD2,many,CSARGTSGEDTQYF,TGCAGTGCCAGGGGGACTAGCGGGGAAGATACGCAGTATTTT
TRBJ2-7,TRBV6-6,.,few,CASRRPPSYEQYF,TGTGCCAGCAGGCGTCCACCGAGCTACGAGCAGTACTTC
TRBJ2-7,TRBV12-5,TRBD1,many,CASDRTGSYEQYF,TGTGCTTCAGACCGGACAGGCTCCTACGAGCAGTACTTC
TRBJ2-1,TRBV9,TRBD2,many,CASSVTGTSSDNEQFF,TGTGCCAGCAGCGTGACCGGGACTAGCTCAGACAATGAGCAGTTCTTC
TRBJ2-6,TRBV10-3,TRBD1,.,CAISDRDRDRGANVLTF,TGTGCCATCAGTGACCGGGACAGGGATAGGGGGGCCAACGTCCTGACTTTC
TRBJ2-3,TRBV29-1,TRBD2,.,CSVAGLAGTTDTQYF,TGCAGCGTTGCGGGACTAGCGGGGACCACAGATACGCAGTATTTT
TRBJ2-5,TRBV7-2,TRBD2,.,CASSLQAGGQETQYF,TGTGCCAGCAGCCTTCAAGCGGGGGGGCAAGAGACCCAGTACTTC
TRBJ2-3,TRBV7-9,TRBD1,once,CASSWDRAKEQYF,TGTGCCAGCAGCTGGGACAGGGCAAAGGAGCAGTATTTT
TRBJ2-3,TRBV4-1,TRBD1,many,CASSPTPDRVGTDTQYF,TGCGCCAGCAGCCCCACACCGGACAGGGTGGGCACAGATACGCAGTATTTT
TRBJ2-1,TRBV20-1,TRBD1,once,CSAPGQGGSYNEQFF,TGCAGTGCGCCGGGACAGGGGGGCTCCTACAATGAGCAGTTCTTC
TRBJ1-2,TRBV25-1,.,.,CASSRTESLYGYTF,TGTGCCAGCAGCCGGACGGAATCGCTCTATGGCTACACCTTC
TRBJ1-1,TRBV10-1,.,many,CASRFGENTEAFF,TGCGCCAGCAGATTCGGAGAGAACACTGAAGCTTTCTTT
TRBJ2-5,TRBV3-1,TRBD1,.,CASSSHRGDIGETQYF,TGTGCCAGCAGCTCGCACAGGGGGGACATAGGGGAGACCCAGTACTTC
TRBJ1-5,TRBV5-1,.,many,CASSIGTRDNQPQHF,TGCGCCAGCAGCATAGGAACCCGGGACAATCAGCCCCAGCATTTT
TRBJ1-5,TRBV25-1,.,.,CASSDRVGNQPQHF,TGTGCCAGCAGTGATCGGGTTGGCAATCAGCCCCAGCATTTT